This T cell receptor (delta chain) was found in a study of gamma-delta chains in newborns, infants, children (dated by TCRdb to the late 2010s). Regarding the study in general: According to the title of the study, polyclonal expansion of innate gammadelta T cells immediately after birth is driven by microbial exposure. The study examined the way microbial exposure affected innate gammadelta T cell populations in human newborns right after birth.

This clone was seen only a few times. Its antigen is unknown. Qualities for individual bases were not recorded, and no much larger clone is one base off. The same CDR3 arises from other DNA sequences in this sample as well. The germline V and J ends show losses of 1 base and 3 bases respectively, and no gene match explains 4 bases of the junction. The CDR3 holds 14 amino acids from the cysteine to the phenylalanine. The sequence is cut down to CDR3 DNA, 42 bases in frame from base 1. Based on the germline V gene, the CDR1 and CDR2 sequences are GEAIGNYY and EKD. Sequencing used an Illumina MiSeq. TCRdb reran clone calling on the public reads with CATT; rows sharing one DNA sequence were then combined. The sample records 9,000 to 13,000 delta-chain clones, around 9% of which are singletons. Less than 4% of the sample lies in the top ten.

The chain joins TRDV2 to TRDJ1, with 7 bases matching TRDD3. Sequenced: blood. The receptor was derived from a child who was a newborn, infant or young child, either healthy, febrile or measles-vaccinated (not recorded which). The DNA is as follows: TGTGCCTGTGACACGGTCCTGGGGGCCGATAAACTCATCTTT. The translation is CACDTVLGADKLIF.